Below, one T cell receptor beta chain is given with its context. This sample is drawn from a study of naive and memory T cell subsets. Both TRBC1 and TRBC2 were covered by a beta constant-region primer of two equimolar oligonucleotides. Nested alpha and beta constant-region primers with the SP2 primer drove four PCR rounds on ligated cDNA. MiXCR, run by TCRdb on the UMI-ligation and nested PCR reads, gives a single entry per CDR3 protein. Among tens of thousands of distinct CDR3 sequences, 9% were seen once, and the ten largest hold around 1.3%. CDR1 and CDR2 (germline): SEHNR, FQNEAQ (reference sequence). V was trimmed by 7 bases and J by 8 bases, leaving 14 bases between them. This CDR3 has 12 residues.

Input material: naive CD8+ T cells from blood. This chain links TRBV7-9 with TRBJ1-1; D gene ambiguous. The sequence came from a human donor in good health. This CDR3 reads CASNLLEDEAFF. The CDR3 DNA sequence: TGTGCCAGCAACCTGTTAGAGGACGAAGCTTTCTTT. Filled out from reference TRBV7-9 and TRBJ1-1, the complete variable domain reads DTGVSQNPRHKITKRGQNVTFRCDPISEHNRLYWYRQTLGQGPEFLTYFQNEAQLEKSRLLSDRFSAERPKGSFSTLEIQRTEQGDSAMYLCASNLLEDEAFFGQGTRLTVV.